This T cell receptor (beta chain) was documented in a study of vaccination and CD4 T cells after COVID-19. On this clonotype itself: Its antigen remains unknown.

Cultured CD4+ T-cell DNA underwent Oncomine TCR Beta short-read sequencing. TCRdb ran MiXCR on the PCR reads and lists one entry per CDR3 protein. The repertoire consists of a few thousand distinct CDR3 sequences, with about 19% occurring once and the leading ten covering around 21%. V dropped 2 bases and J dropped 3 bases, with 11 bases sitting between them. The CDR3 totals 16 residues. Germline-derived CDR1 and CDR2 are SGHVS and FNYEAQ. Documented treatment: roughly 10-day PBMC culture with coronavirus spike peptide pools or control peptides (ViraFEST assay). This TCR derives from a human donor who had recovered from COVID-19. This chain connects TRBV7-6 to TRBJ1-6, with no clear D. The material sequenced was CD4+ T cells from blood, cultured in vitro. The CDR3: CASSLSGPIYNSPLHF. CDR3 DNA sequence: TGTGCCAGCAGCTTATCCGGACCTATCTATAATTCACCCCTCCACTTT. Variable domain in full (rest from reference TRBV7-6 and TRBJ1-6): GAGVSQSPRYKVTKRGQDVALRCDPISGHVSLYWYRQALGQGPEFLTYFNYEAQQDKSGLPNDRFSAERPEGSISTLTIQRTEQRDSAMYRCASSLSGPIYNSPLHFGNGTRLTVT.